This T cell receptor (beta chain) was observed in a study of blood T cell repertoires in COVID-19. Study-level information: Acute-phase and convalescent COVID-19 samples originated in the United States, Italy and Spain. PBMCs, B-cell-depleted T cells, or T cells were the source of the cDNA or gDNA that made up the material.

Using immunoSEQ multiplex PCR, the repertoire was profiled, and TCRdb retains in-frame clones only, with some absent. The sample carries approximately 250,000 clones, about 91% recorded once. Recruits, aged roughly 18 to 90 years, lived in 25 or so US areas. Self-reported history from a screening survey and questionnaire set each donor's cohort. J lost 5 bases, V lost 5 bases, and 4 bases had no gene match. From germline, CDR1 is KGHSH and CDR2 LQKENI. The CDR3 has 15 amino acids. The chain couples TRBV18 to TRBJ2-5; 14 positions agree with TRBD2. The sequence was collected from a middle-aged woman with acute COVID-19. The sequencing input was PBMCs or T cells enriched from blood (not recorded which). The chain's CDR3 is CASSRLAGGDETQYF. The CDR3 DNA follows: TGTGCCAGCTCAAGACTAGCGGGAGGGGATGAGACCCAGTACTTC.